Below, 13 T cell receptor beta chains from the same sample are listed, as sequenced in a study of cytomegalovirus exposure and HLA in healthy donors. PCR amplification relied on 60 Vbeta primers (plus 13 Jbeta primers). Here immunoSEQ multiplex PCR was the method, and the copy in TCRdb shows in-frame clones only, minus some. The data show under 150,000 clones, roughly 88% seen once. The material sequenced was PBMCs. Source of these receptors: a man between 45 and 60 years old in good health and CMV-seronegative.

This clone is a singleton in its sample. This rearrangement joins TRBV7-6 to TRBJ2-7; unclear D gene. Deletions cut 2 bases from V and 3 bases from J, with 5 bases between. Germline CDR1 is SGHVS and CDR2 is FNYEAQ. The CDR3 length is 12 residues. In DNA form, the CDR3 reads TGTGCCAGCAGCTTATCAGGCTACGAGCAGTACTTC. This encodes CASSLSGYEQYF.

The J gene is TRBJ2-1, the V gene TRBV5-1; weak D call: TRBD2 (6 bases). CDR1 and CDR2 (germline): SGHRS, YFSETQ. There are 15 residues in the CDR3. With 4 bases removed from V and 10 bases from J, the gap between germline ends came to 21 bases. This CDR3 reads CASSPRPGTGREQFF. Written as DNA, the CDR3 is TGCGCCAGCAGCCCTAGACCCGGGACTGGAAGAGAGCAGTTCTTC.

The chain is built from TRBV5-1 and TRBJ2-2; 7 bases are a match to TRBD1. The trim removed 3 bases at V and 5 bases at J, leaving 1 base unmatched. Germline CDR1 SGHRS, CDR2 YFSETQ. This CDR3 comprises 13 residues. The CDR3 reads CASSSDRTGELFF. Here the CDR3 DNA reads TGCGCCAGCAGCTCGGACAGGACCGGGGAGCTGTTTTTT.

The rearrangement joins TRBV9 to TRBJ1-6; possible D gene TRBD1, 5 bases. V lost 4 bases, J lost 7 bases, and 9 bases lay in between. The CDR3 runs to 13 residues. Germline V gene data show CDR1 as SGDLS and CDR2 as YYNGEE. The CDR3 DNA sequence: TGTGCCAGCAGCACCCGACAGAATTCACCCCTCCACTTT. Residues: CASSTRQNSPLHF.

The chain employs TRBV30 and TRBJ2-5, with 10 bases lining up with TRBD1. This CDR3 has 16 amino acids. With 0 bases clipped from V and 6 bases from J, the junction kept 10 bases outside the gene matches. The germline V gene has CDR1 GTSNPN and CDR2 SVGIG (reference sequence). CDR3 loop: CAWSVFDRGRGKTQYF. CDR3 DNA: TGTGCCTGGAGTGTTTTTGACAGGGGGCGCGGGAAGACCCAGTACTTC.

The rearrangement uses TRBV5-1 and TRBJ2-7; 9 nucleotides match TRBD1. There are 15 residues in the CDR3. The V segment lost 4 bases and the J segment 3 bases; nucleotides outside the gene matches: 8. The germline CDR1 and CDR2 sequences are SGHRS and YFSETQ. CDR3 DNA sequence: TGCGCCAGCAGCCCAGGACAGGGGAGTTTCTACGAGCAGTACTTC. Its translation is CASSPGQGSFYEQYF.

This chain joins TRBV4-1 and TRBJ1-5, with no clear D. Looked up from germline, CDR1 is MGHRA and CDR2 is YSYEKL. V gave up 3 bases and J gave up 3 bases, with 12 bases separating them. The length of the CDR3 is 15 residues. The CDR3 nucleotides are TGCGCCAGCAGCCAGAGGGAAGAATACAATCAGCCCCAGCATTTT. This encodes CASSQREEYNQPQHF.

J is TRBJ2-1 and V is TRBV15; 10 nucleotides line up with TRBD1. The V gene's germline CDR1 is LNHNV and CDR2 YYDKDF (reference sequence). V gave up 4 bases and J gave up 7 bases; unmatched junction bases: 4. This CDR3 contains 14 residues. Written as DNA, the CDR3 is TGTGCCACCAGCAAGGGACAGGGGTGGAATGAGCAGTTCTTC. Translating gives CATSKGQGWNEQFF.

The chain has TRBV5-6 and TRBJ1-3, with a possible D match to TRBD1 (6 bases). The CDR3 consists of 14 residues. V was trimmed by 1 base and J by 2 bases, leaving 7 bases between them. In germline, CDR1 is SGHDT, CDR2 YYEEEE. CDR3: CASSLKGAGNTIYF. As DNA, the CDR3 is TGTGCCAGCAGCTTGAAGGGGGCTGGAAACACCATATATTTT.

This clone was picked up one time. V is TRBV12-5 and J is TRBJ1-2; 11 bases are a match to TRBD1. This CDR3 comprises 14 residues. The germline gives CDR1 LGHNT, CDR2 FRNRAP. The V and J ends lost 4 bases and 4 bases, in that order; junction bases with no gene match: 2. The CDR3 sequence is CASGSGQGVYGYTF. CDR3 sequence (DNA): TGTGCTAGTGGTTCGGGACAGGGGGTCTATGGCTACACCTTC.

The chain combines TRBV7-8 with TRBJ2-5; 7 bases align to TRBD2. CDR1 and CDR2 from the germline V gene are SGHVS and FQNEAQ. Trimming removed 2 bases from V and 2 bases from J; junction bases left unmatched: 8. The CDR3 sequence is 16 residues long. CDR3 in amino acids: CASSLQGGNGQETQYF. CDR3 sequence (DNA): TGTGCCAGCAGCTTACAGGGAGGGAATGGTCAAGAGACCCAGTACTTC. The variable domain in full, completed from reference TRBV7-8 and TRBJ2-5, reads GAGVSQSPRYKVAKRGQDVALRCDPISGHVSLFWYQQALGQGPEFLTYFQNEAQLDKSGLPSDRFFAERPEGSVSTLKIQRTQQEDSAVYLCASSLQGGNGQETQYFGPGTRLLVL.

The chain combines TRBV2 with TRBJ2-1; 8 bases map to TRBD1. In germline, CDR1 is SNHLY, CDR2 FYNNEI. The CDR3 has 14 amino acids. The V and J ends lost 6 bases and 7 bases, in that order; junction bases with no gene match: 8. CDR3: CASSYGQGWNEQFF. The CDR3 DNA reads TGTGCCAGCAGCTACGGACAGGGTTGGAATGAGCAGTTCTTC.

The gene calls are TRBV19 and TRBJ1-1, with a weak D call TRBD1 (5 bases). Between the trimmed V and J ends, which lost 1 base and 3 bases, there was a span of 9 bases. The CDR3 has 14 amino acids. CDR1 LNHDA and CDR2 SQIVND come from the germline V gene (reference sequence). CDR3 DNA sequence: TGTGCCAGTAGTATAGCAGGGCCCGACACTGAAGCTTTCTTT. Its translation is CASSIAGPDTEAFF.